What follows are 13 T cell receptor beta chains derived from one specimen sequenced in a study of response to subunit inactivated influenza vaccine. Each CDR3 protein gets one entry after TCRdb re-called the RT-PCR reads with MiXCR. The sample shows roughly 790,000 distinct CDR3 sequences, 21% of them seen only once. Sequenced material: PBMCs from blood, taken 4 to 6 days after vaccination. The receptors were sampled from a man aged 50-59 years who received an inactivated influenza vaccine.

This clonotype turned up a few times. The V gene is TRBV12-3 or TRBV12-4, the J gene TRBJ2-1; tentative D call: TRBD2 (6 bases). The CDR3 has 15 amino acids. Trimming removed 5 bases at V and 1 base at J, with 12 bases between. The CDR3 sequence is CASSPLATSYNEQFF. The CDR3 DNA is TGTGCCAGCAGTCCTCTAGCGACATCCTACAATGAGCAGTTCTTC.

In this sample, this clonotype turned up many times. The chain joins TRBV6-1 to TRBJ2-7, with D possibly called TRBD1 or TRBD2 (6 bases each). Per germline, CDR1 MNHNS and CDR2 SASEGT. The V end was cut by 10 bases, the J end by 9 bases, with 28 bases between. This CDR3 has 15 residues. The CDR3 DNA sequence: TGTGCCACCCAGGGTCCAGGGGCGGGATTCCTGCGGCAGTACTTC. It is translated as CATQGPGAGFLRQYF.

This clonotype was observed at least ten times. The V and J genes are TRBV28 and TRBJ1-5, with 7 bases aligning to TRBD1. Trimming removed 7 bases from V and 3 bases from J; junction bases left unmatched: 6. The length of the CDR3 is 14 residues. CDR1 and CDR2 from the germline V gene are MDHEN and SYDVKM. CDR3 region: CASNAGQANQPQHF. Here the CDR3 DNA reads TGTGCCAGCAACGCCGGACAGGCCAATCAGCCCCAGCATTTT.

The rearrangement links TRBV7-9 to TRBJ2-1; D may be TRBD2 (6 bases). The CDR3 has 14 residues. Germline assignment: CDR1 SEHNR and CDR2 FQNEAQ (reference sequence). With 5 bases removed from V and 6 bases from J, the gap between germline ends came to 14 bases. The CDR3 loop reads CASSRRLGSNEQFF. The CDR3 nucleotides are TGTGCCAGCAGCCGCAGACTAGGGTCCAATGAGCAGTTCTTC.

The chain recombines TRBV6-1 with TRBJ2-7; D assignment may be TRBD1 or TRBD2 (5 bases each). CDR1 and CDR2 from the germline V gene are MNHNS and SASEGT. Deletions cut 4 bases from V and 3 bases from J, with 10 bases between. The CDR3 covers 13 residues. CDR3 coding DNA: TGTGCCAGCAGTGCCGGGGCCCGCTACGAGCAGTACTTC. Amino acids: CASSAGARYEQYF.

This clonotype was seen a few times. The J gene is TRBJ2-1, the V gene TRBV4-2, with TRBD2 as a possible D gene (6 bases). The germline V gene encodes CDR1 LGHNA and CDR2 YNFKEQ. V lost 4 bases and J 9 bases, leaving 19 bases between the germline ends. This CDR3 region has 15 residues. The CDR3 bases are TGTGCCAGCAGCCCTCCGTTGGGGGGTATTACTGAGCAGTTCTTC. Its translation is CASSPPLGGITEQFF.

This clonotype was seen ten or more times. The rearrangement uses TRBV9 and TRBJ1-2; no clear D. Looked up from germline, CDR1 is SGDLS and CDR2 is YYNGEE. CDR3 length equals 13 residues. Trimming stripped 1 base from V and 2 bases from J, with 6 bases between. CDR3 sequence reads: CASSVTGNYGYTF. The CDR3 region has the DNA TGTGCCAGCAGCGTAACGGGCAACTATGGCTACACCTTC.

This clonotype was observed a few times. This chain joins TRBV19 and TRBJ1-2; D call uncertain. Trimming removed 5 bases from V and 8 bases from J, with 15 bases in between. Germline assignment: CDR1 LNHDA and CDR2 SQIVND (reference sequence). The CDR3 length is 13 residues. The DNA for the CDR3 is TGTGCCAGTAGTCGCTCTTCCCTAATCGGCTACACCTTC. It encodes CASSRSSLIGYTF.

The V gene is TRBV15, the J gene TRBJ1-5; the D gene is possibly TRBD1 (6 bases). Germline lookup yields CDR1 LNHNV and CDR2 YYDKDF (reference sequence). The CDR3 totals 16 residues. V was trimmed by 5 bases and J by 0 bases, leaving 14 bases between them. Here the CDR3 reads CATSGWTAYSNQPQHF. The CDR3, as DNA: TGTGCCACCAGCGGCTGGACAGCTTATAGCAATCAGCCCCAGCATTTT.

This clonotype came up a few times. V usage is TRBV6-5 and J usage is TRBJ2-7, with 9 positions matching TRBD2. J lost 2 bases, V lost 0 bases, and 8 bases had no gene match. CDR3 length equals 17 residues. Germline values: CDR1 MNHEY, CDR2 SVGAGI. The CDR3 region is CASSYSSASGDTYEQYF. Written as DNA, the CDR3 is TGTGCCAGCAGTTACTCGTCGGCTAGCGGGGACACCTACGAGCAGTACTTC.

At least ten counts were recorded for this clonotype. The chain recombines TRBV20-1 with TRBJ2-7; D is possibly TRBD1 (6 bases). CDR1 and CDR2 from the germline V gene are DFQATT and SNEGSKA (reference sequence). The V end lost 5 bases, the J end lost 1 base, and 12 bases lay between the germline ends. This CDR3 region has 13 residues. This CDR3 is CSAGRGISYEQYF. DNA for the CDR3: TGCAGTGCTGGCAGGGGAATTTCCTACGAGCAGTACTTC.

The genes are TRBV7-2 and TRBJ2-4; TRBD2 aligns across 8 bases. This CDR3 contains 17 residues. Germline V gene data show CDR1 as SGHTA and CDR2 as FQGNSA. J lost 0 bases, V lost 1 base, and 5 bases had no gene match. The CDR3 region is CASSLVGLAVAKNIQYF. DNA of the CDR3: TGTGCCAGCAGCTTAGTAGGACTAGCAGTAGCCAAAAACATTCAGTACTTC. Together with reference TRBV7-2 and TRBJ2-4, the CDR3 gives the full variable domain: GAGVSQSPSNKVTEKGKDVELRCDPISGHTALYWYRQSLGQGLEFLIYFQGNSAPDKSGLPSDRFSAERTGGSVSTLTIQRTQQEDSAVYLCASSLVGLAVAKNIQYFGAGTRLSVL.

The chain carries TRBV20-1 and TRBJ1-1; possible D gene TRBD1, 6 bases. Germline values: CDR1 DFQATT, CDR2 SNEGSKA (reference sequence). The V end was cut by 6 bases, the J end by 0 bases, with 23 bases between. The CDR3 totals 17 residues. CDR3 loop: CSARATGGVPMNTEAFF. The DNA for the CDR3 is TGCAGTGCCAGGGCGACTGGGGGCGTCCCTATGAACACTGAAGCTTTCTTT.